The entry below gives a single TCR beta chain sequence along with its context. Which antigen it targets is not known. Qualities for individual bases were not recorded, and no much larger clone is one base off. The goal of deep resolution MiSeq sequencing was a depth between 1 in 1 million and 1 in 200,000 T cells, and coverage averaged 10x per clonotype. The immunoSEQ hsTCRB Kit was used to generate the TCR beta libraries. The authors' analysis ran thus. The data were analyzed with ImmunoSEQ Analyzer and ImmunoSEQ Data Assistant, and V, D and J gene assignments followed IMGT definitions. Clonality was computed as one minus normalized Shannon entropy of productive rearrangement frequencies, ranging from 0 to 1. Public clonotype analysis was restricted to overrepresented clonotypes comprising at least 0.05% of each patient's repertoire. Repertoires from approximately 12 age-matched healthy donors in immuneACCESS were used as clonality controls. The source is immuneACCESS, and TCRdb retained only in-frame sequences with V and J called. Part of the clones is not carried over; for the studies checked, unresolved V genes explain less than half of this, and the remainder is unexplained. V and J calls and clone size are given by that table; D and trimming were obtained from the DNA. The sample records about 140,000 clones, about 78% of which are singletons. The ten largest clones add up to 4.5% to 6% of the sample.

This sample was included in a study of cytotoxic CD8 clonotypes in ibrutinib-treated CLL (TCRdb year 2021). Regarding the study in general: The cohort was composed of ten to eleven relapsed/refractory and roughly 16 treatment-naive patients; IGHV unmutated status was identified in approximately 18 patients. The response samples were drawn at a median of 12 months into treatment, with a range of roughly 6 to 36 months. Cryopreserved peripheral blood mononuclear cells were collected at three points: before therapy, at response, and at either sustained remission or disease progression. Longitudinal samples were available for 26 of the 86 trial participants. Responses were partial in roughly 25 patients and complete in 2; after median approximately 67 months follow-up, roughly 15 stayed in remission and 12 progressed. On average, each sample yielded roughly 250,000 productive templates and tens of thousands of productive rearrangements. Patients were still on ibrutinib when every remission and progressive disease sample was collected. The investigation overall reported the following: Public clonotypes were rare and either shrank or stayed stable during treatment, and the rise in clonality at ibrutinib response reflected expansion of private clonotypes. Sustained-remission and progressing patients did not have matched sampling times, and lymph node repertoires were not examined. Baseline clonality exceeded that of age-matched healthy donors and correlated strongly with circulating CD8+ T-cell counts. Clonality increased at ibrutinib response, stayed stable in sustained remission, and fell back toward baseline at progression.

Sample time point, as interpreted from the label and publication: around 2 years on ibrutinib. Approximately 2 micrograms of genomic DNA were extracted from cryopreserved PBMCs for TCR beta library preparation. Longitudinal blood samples from CLL patients on ibrutinib monotherapy were analyzed using high-throughput TCR beta sequencing. Patients were enrolled in a phase 2 open-label single-center ibrutinib monotherapy trial. The sequencing used PBMCs, collected after 24 months of ibrutinib treatment. This receptor was obtained from a human donor with chronic lymphocytic leukemia.

CDR3 loop: CASSPTGQPQHF. Here is the DNA: TGTGCCAGCAGTCCAACAGGTCAGCCCCAGCATTTT. The sequence is built from TRBV28 and TRBJ1-5; TRBD1 might be the D gene, on 5 matching bases. Reading from cysteine to phenylalanine, the CDR3 counts 12 amino acids. Here the CDR3 DNA is all that survives: 36 bases in frame from base 1. From a lookup of the germline V gene, CDR1 and CDR2 are MDHEN and SYDVKM. V is reduced by 5 bases and J by 6 bases, leaving a spacing of 8 bases between them.